The clone carrying this T cell receptor beta chain was found a few times. As yet, its antigen is unknown. This sample is drawn from a study of blood T cells in healthy people across ages. General study findings and limits: Aged donors had fewer naive CD4+ cells and lower diversity than long-lived donors.

Germline loops: CDR1 SGHTA, CDR2 FQGNSA. The length of the CDR3 is 17 residues. The ends lost 1 base at V and 3 bases at J; junction bases unmatched: 8. A second PCR, run for roughly 7 to 11 cycles, used a sample-barcoded 5' primer plus a J-beta primer mix. TCRdb recomputed calls from the 5' RACE reads with MiXCR, one row per CDR3 protein. The sample lists over 600,000 distinct CDR3 sequences; approximately 53% were seen once. The TCR comes from a man in his forties or fifties in good health. The sequenced sample consisted of blood. The rearrangement uses TRBV7-2 and TRBJ2-4, with 8 bases aligning to TRBD1. DNA for the CDR3: TGTGCCAGCAGCTTAGATCAGGGGGCGGGGTACAAAAACATTCAGTACTTC. As protein: CASSLDQGAGYKNIQYF.